These 10 T cell receptor beta chains were all obtained from the same sample, sequenced in a study of T cells in Graves' hyperthyroidism and ophthalmopathy. TCR beta CDR3 regions were amplified from RNA transcripts. A first-round RT-PCR of the TCR CDR3 used the HTBI primer set. TCRdb re-analysed the multiplex PCR reads in MiXCR, keeping a single row per CDR3 protein. The repertoire includes about 480,000 distinct CDR3 sequences, about 15% of them detected once, and 17% sits in the top ten. Source material: blood. These TCRs come from a woman aged 18-29 years with Graves' hyperthyroidism.

This clonotype has ten or more counts. This chain connects TRBV27 to TRBJ2-1; 7 bases line up with TRBD1. Germline CDR1 MNHEY, CDR2 SMNVEV (reference sequence). Germline trimming cut 0 bases from V and 4 bases from J; bases unmatched to any gene: 9. The CDR3 is 17 amino acids. As DNA, the CDR3 is TGTGCCAGCAGTTTATCCCTCGGGACAGCAGCTTACAATGAGCAGTTCTTC. The encoded protein is CASSLSLGTAAYNEQFF.

In the case of this clonotype: Since a much larger clone is just one base distant, this may be a read error. The V call is TRBV7-8, the J call TRBJ2-2; D tentatively fits TRBD1 or TRBD2 (5 bases each). V lost 5 bases, J lost 6 bases, and 10 bases lay in between. Germline V lookup: CDR1 SGHVS, CDR2 FQNEAQ. This CDR3 comprises 13 residues. The CDR3 region has the DNA TGTGCCAGCAGCCCCCCGGGGCCCGGGGAGCTGTTTTTT. Protein product: CASSPPGPGELFF.

This clonotype has a handful of counts. The rearrangement joins TRBV11-2 to TRBJ1-1; perhaps TRBD1 as D (5 bases). This CDR3 region has 14 residues. Germline-derived CDR1 and CDR2 are SGHAT and FQNNGV. V was shortened by 6 bases and J by 6 bases, with 17 bases between the two germline ends. The CDR3 nucleotides read TGTGCCAGCAGTGACGGGGCTGGTTTTGCTGAAGCTTTCTTT. This gives the protein CASSDGAGFAEAFF. The variable domain in full, completed from reference TRBV11-2 and TRBJ1-1, reads EAGVAQSPRYKIIEKRQSVAFWCNPISGHATLYWYQQILGQGPKLLIQFQNNGVVDDSQLPKDRFSAERLKGVDSTLKIQPAKLEDSAVYLCASSDGAGFAEAFFGQGTRLTVV.

V is TRBV5-5 and J is TRBJ2-2; 7 nucleotides match TRBD2. CDR1 and CDR2 (germline): SGHKS, YYEKEE (reference sequence). V lost 4 bases and J lost 6; bases outside the gene matches: 9. CDR3 length: 15 amino acids. The DNA of the CDR3 is TGTGCCAGCAGCCTCTGGCAGGGAGGGGCCGGGGAGCTGTTTTTT. Amino acids: CASSLWQGGAGELFF. The whole variable domain, filled in from reference TRBV5-5 and TRBJ2-2, reads DAGVTQSPTHLIKTRGQQVTLRCSPISGHKSVSWYQQVLGQGPQFIFQYYEKEERGRGNFPDRFSARQFPNYSSELNVNALLLGDSALYLCASSLWQGGAGELFFGEGSRLTVL.

Many counts were recorded for this clonotype. The CDR3 nucleotides read TGTGCCAGCAGCTCCCCTAACCTGAGAGCTTTCTTT. Its translation is CASSSPNLRAFF. The chain employs TRBV11-2 and TRBJ1-1; D uncertain. The length of the CDR3 is 12 residues. V lost 4 bases and J 10 bases, leaving 13 bases between the germline ends. Germline V gene lookup returns CDR1 SGHAT and CDR2 FQNNGV.

This clonotype has just a few counts. The chain carries TRBV19 and TRBJ1-1; D is ambiguous. The germline CDR1 and CDR2 sequences are LNHDA and SQIVND (reference sequence). V shed 1 base and J shed 0 bases, with 6 bases lying between them. The CDR3 covers 14 residues. The CDR3 DNA sequence: TGTGCCAGTAGTATAGGTACCCTGAACACTGAAGCTTTCTTT. Protein: CASSIGTLNTEAFF.

The chain combines TRBV20-1 with TRBJ2-7, with TRBD2 identical over 8 bases. Germline V gene sequence: CDR1 DFQATT, CDR2 SNEGSKA (reference sequence). V was pared by 5 bases and J by 2 bases, with 8 bases of the junction left unmatched. CDR3 length equals 14 residues. CDR3 bases: TGCAGTGCTCCCTCCAGCGGGAGCACCTACGAGCAGTACTTC. This encodes CSAPSSGSTYEQYF.

This chain connects TRBV2 to TRBJ2-2, with TRBD2 matching 10 bases. The CDR3 contains 17 residues. The germline CDR1 and CDR2 sequences are SNHLY and FYNNEI. The ends lost 6 bases at V and 2 bases at J; junction bases unmatched: 9. The CDR3 DNA is TGTGCCAGCAGGACCCCAGCGGGAGGGCCAAACACCGGGGAGCTGTTTTTT. Encoded protein: CASRTPAGGPNTGELFF.

The sample holds a few counts of this clonotype. The chain joins TRBV7-9 to TRBJ2-4; no clear D gene. This CDR3 region has 13 residues. The germline CDR1 and CDR2 sequences are SEHNR and FQNEAQ (reference sequence). V was shortened by 1 base and J by 5 bases, with 6 bases between the two germline ends. For the CDR3, the DNA is TGTGCCAGCAGCTTAGAGGCCCAAAACATTCAGTACTTC. Translated: CASSLEAQNIQYF.

At least ten counts were recorded for this clonotype. The chain links TRBV18 to TRBJ1-1; the D is unclear. Germline CDR1 is KGHSH and CDR2 is LQKENI. V was trimmed by 2 bases and J by 1 base, leaving 8 bases between them. This CDR3 comprises 14 residues. Here the CDR3 DNA reads TGTGCCAGCTCACCAGAGGTGGGGAACACTGAAGCTTTCTTT. Translation gives CASSPEVGNTEAFF. The full variable domain, its missing parts supplied by reference TRBV18 and TRBJ1-1, is NAGVMQNPRHLVRRRGQEARLRCSPMKGHSHVYWYRQLPEEGLKFMVYLQKENIIDESGMPKERFSAEFPKEGPSILRIQQVVRGDSAAYFCASSPEVGNTEAFFGQGTRLTVV.